A single sample is the source of the 28 T cell receptor beta chains below, sequenced in a study of identical twins. MiXCR was run by TCRdb on the 5' RACE reads, yielding one entry per CDR3 protein. The table shows some 630,000 distinct CDR3 sequences, with roughly 6.6% occurring only once. The sample also formed part of further work on yellow fever vaccine responses in identical twins.

Sequencing was performed on PBMCs. All receptors come from a woman aged 18-30 years in good health.

This clonotype has a count of ten or more. J is TRBJ2-1 and V is TRBV6-1, with D maybe TRBD2 (6 bases). The CDR3 is made up of 14 amino acids. Trimming took 10 bases from V and 2 from J, leaving 15 bases between them. CDR1 MNHNS and CDR2 SASEGT come from the germline V gene. The chain's CDR3 is CATSGTETYNEQFF. CDR3 bases: TGTGCCACCTCCGGGACTGAAACCTACAATGAGCAGTTCTTC.

In its sample, this clonotype was seen a few times. The rearrangement joins TRBV3-1 to TRBJ2-3; 7 bases are a match to TRBD2. V lost 3 bases, J lost 4 bases, and 4 bases stayed unmatched. This CDR3 contains 14 residues. The germline V gene has CDR1 LGHDT and CDR2 YNNKEL (reference sequence). The CDR3 DNA reads as TGTGCCAGCAGCCAGGGACTATTTCCAGATACGCAGTATTTT. Protein sequence: CASSQGLFPDTQYF.

This chain joins TRBV14 and TRBJ2-2; a possible D gene is TRBD2 (5 bases). This CDR3 has 17 residues. Germline CDR1 is SGHDN and CDR2 is FVKESK. Trimming left V 0 bases short and J 4 bases short, with 15 bases between. The CDR3 loop reads CASSQEKTGWVTGELFF. CDR3 DNA sequence: TGTGCCAGCAGCCAAGAGAAAACGGGATGGGTCACCGGGGAGCTGTTTTTT.

This chain joins TRBV2 and TRBJ2-1, with a tentative D call TRBD1 (5 bases). The CDR3 is 13 amino acids. V dropped 2 bases and J dropped 6 bases, with 8 bases sitting between them. Per germline, CDR1 SNHLY and CDR2 FYNNEI. DNA of the CDR3: TGTGCCAGCAGTGAATTCAGGGCCAATGAGCAGTTCTTC. Its translation: CASSEFRANEQFF.

The chain carries TRBV20-1 and TRBJ2-3; possibly TRBD1 or TRBD2 for D (5 bases each). The germline V gene encodes CDR1 DFQATT and CDR2 SNEGSKA (reference sequence). Trimming removed 2 bases from V and 0 bases from J, with 18 bases in between. The CDR3 is made up of 17 amino acids. CDR3: CSARKRWTSTSTDTQYF. The CDR3 DNA sequence: TGCAGTGCTAGAAAGCGGTGGACATCCACTAGCACAGATACGCAGTATTTT.

This clonotype was observed a handful of times. The chain is built from TRBV3-1 and TRBJ2-1, with unresolved D. Trimming took off 4 bases at V and 4 bases at J, with 5 bases between the two ends. The length of the CDR3 is 12 residues. Germline CDR1 reads LGHDT; CDR2 reads YNNKEL (reference sequence). The CDR3 bases are TGTGCCAGCAGCCGACAATACAATGAGCAGTTCTTC. Translated: CASSRQYNEQFF.

This clonotype was seen repeatedly, ten times or more. The chain links TRBV3-1 to TRBJ2-3; D unclear. CDR3 size: 14 residues. Germline loops: CDR1 LGHDT, CDR2 YNNKEL (reference sequence). Trimming cost V 1 base and J 5 bases, with 10 bases left between them. As DNA, the CDR3 is TGTGCCAGCAGCCAAGGCAGTTTGGGAGATACGCAGTATTTT. It is translated as CASSQGSLGDTQYF.

This chain uses TRBV27 with TRBJ2-7; 12 bases align to TRBD2. With 5 bases clipped from V and 0 bases from J, the junction kept 5 bases outside the gene matches. Germline CDR1 MNHEY, CDR2 SMNVEV (reference sequence). CDR3 length: 16 amino acids. CDR3 DNA: TGTGCCAGCAGTCCGCGACTAGCGGGAGACTCCTACGAGCAGTACTTC. Amino acids: CASSPRLAGDSYEQYF.

This clonotype was counted ten times or more. J is TRBJ1-1 and V is TRBV5-1; TRBD1 is a possible D gene (5 bases). CDR1 is SGHRS, CDR2 YFSETQ, per germline. V lost 0 bases and J lost 0, with 6 bases in between. This CDR3 is 14 amino acids long. Here the CDR3 reads CASSLGQMNTEAFF. The CDR3 DNA follows: TGCGCCAGCAGCTTGGGACAGATGAACACTGAAGCTTTCTTT. Together with reference TRBV5-1 and TRBJ1-1, the CDR3 gives the full variable domain: KAGVTQTPRYLIKTRGQQVTLSCSPISGHRSVSWYQQTPGQGLQFLFEYFSETQRNKGNFPGRFSGRQFSNSRSEMNVSTLELGDSALYLCASSLGQMNTEAFFGQGTRLTVV.

This clonotype was observed a handful of times. The chain carries TRBV7-8 and TRBJ2-7; D gene uncertain. Germline assignment: CDR1 SGHVS and CDR2 FQNEAQ. The CDR3 length is 17 residues. Trimming pared 0 bases from V and 0 bases from J, leaving 15 bases between. CDR3 amino acids: CASSLAVAVKSSYEQYF. CDR3 nucleotides: TGTGCCAGCAGCTTAGCAGTGGCGGTTAAAAGCTCCTACGAGCAGTACTTC.

The chain joins TRBV20-1 to TRBJ2-3; no definite D call. V gave up 5 bases and J gave up 1 base, with 7 bases separating them. The CDR3 totals 12 residues. Germline V CDR1 and CDR2: DFQATT, SNEGSKA (reference sequence). The CDR3 sequence: CSALRGTDTQYF. CDR3 in DNA: TGCAGTGCTCTTAGGGGCACAGATACGCAGTATTTT.

This clonotype was seen ten or more times. The chain employs TRBV11-2 and TRBJ2-1; D might be TRBD2 (6 bases). The germline gives CDR1 SGHAT, CDR2 FQNNGV. The V end was cut by 4 bases, the J end by 7 bases, with 14 bases between. The CDR3 is 14 residues long. CDR3: CASSSRDLMNEQFF. In nucleotides, the CDR3 is TGTGCCAGCAGCTCGCGGGACCTTATGAATGAGCAGTTCTTC.

In this sample, this clonotype turned up many times. The chain combines TRBV29-1 with TRBJ1-4; D ambiguous. V was pared by 7 bases and J by 5 bases, with 8 bases between. Germline CDR1 reads SQVTM; CDR2 reads ANQGSEA. This CDR3 spans 11 amino acids. The CDR3 DNA sequence: TGCAGCGGAGTACAAAATGAAAAACTGTTTTTT. It codes for CSGVQNEKLFF.

The rearrangement joins TRBV7-7 to TRBJ2-3, with 9 bases lining up with TRBD1. J gave up 3 bases and V 4 bases, and 5 bases lay outside the gene matches. The CDR3 is 15 amino acids. Germline lookup yields CDR1 SSHAT and CDR2 FNYEAQ (reference sequence). CDR3 nucleotides: TGTGCCAGCAGCTCGGGACAGGGCCTTACAGATACGCAGTATTTT. Protein sequence: CASSSGQGLTDTQYF.

This clonotype was seen just once. The V gene is TRBV3-1, the J gene TRBJ2-7; weak D call: TRBD1 (5 bases). This CDR3 has 13 residues. V was clipped by 4 bases and J by 6 bases, with 13 bases between them. The V gene's germline CDR1 is LGHDT and CDR2 YNNKEL (reference sequence). This CDR3 reads CASSPGRQSEQYF. CDR3 nucleotides: TGTGCCAGCAGCCCAGGACGACAGAGCGAGCAGTACTTC.

The CDR3 spells CATSGTRVGYGYTF. CDR3 DNA sequence: TGTGCCACCAGCGGCACCCGGGTAGGCTATGGCTACACCTTC. The chain combines TRBV15 with TRBJ1-2, with D unclear. Per germline, CDR1 LNHNV and CDR2 YYDKDF (reference sequence). CDR3 size: 14 residues. V was trimmed by 5 bases and J by 4 bases, leaving 14 bases between them.

This clonotype was detected ten times or more. V usage is TRBV5-1 and J usage is TRBJ2-3, with 9 bases identical to TRBD2. The CDR3 is 16 amino acids. V shed 4 bases, J shed 2 bases, and the junction held 8 bases outside the gene matches. The germline CDR1 and CDR2 sequences are SGHRS and YFSETQ. CDR3 in amino acids: CASSLGTSTNTDTQYF. The CDR3 DNA is TGCGCCAGCAGCCTAGGGACTAGCACAAACACAGATACGCAGTATTTT.

This clonotype was detected only a few times. The chain links TRBV20-1 to TRBJ2-2, with 9 bases aligning to TRBD1. This CDR3 region has 15 residues. Germline lookup yields CDR1 DFQATT and CDR2 SNEGSKA (reference sequence). The junction had 4 bases not matched to a gene; V was cut back by 4 bases and J by 1 base. The CDR3 sequence is CSATRDRVNTGELFF. The CDR3 DNA sequence: TGCAGTGCTACGAGGGACAGGGTGAACACCGGGGAGCTGTTTTTT.

This clonotype appeared many times. This chain's CDR3 is CATSDRDSSYNEQFF. CDR3 DNA sequence: TGTGCCACCAGTGATCGGGACAGCTCCTACAATGAGCAGTTCTTC. V and J are TRBV24-1 and TRBJ2-1; 7 nucleotides match TRBD1. The V and J ends lost 3 bases and 0 bases, in that order; junction bases with no gene match: 1. Per the germline V gene, CDR1 is KGHDR and CDR2 is SFDVKD. The CDR3 sequence is 15 residues long.

This clonotype occurred many times. Sequence at one end of the junction differs from germline and may be a read error. This chain connects TRBV5-1 to TRBJ2-1, with TRBD2 as a possible D gene (6 bases). Germline V gene lookup returns CDR1 SGHRS and CDR2 YFSETQ. This CDR3 has 14 amino acids. The CDR3, as DNA: TGCGCCAGCAGGACGGGGACTTCCTACAGTGAGCAGTTCTTC. Protein: CASRTGTSYSEQFF.

This clonotype has only one observation. This chain joins TRBV6-4 and TRBJ2-7, with D perhaps matching TRBD2 (5 bases). Per germline, CDR1 MRHNA and CDR2 SNTAGT. The CDR3 is 13 amino acids. The V end lost 7 bases, the J end lost 5 bases, and 15 bases lay between the germline ends. The DNA of the CDR3 is TGTGCCAGCAAAACGGGATACCGCGACGAGCAGTACTTC. The encoded protein is CASKTGYRDEQYF.

This clonotype was recorded a few times. V is TRBV12-3 or TRBV12-4 and J is TRBJ1-2, with D perhaps matching TRBD1 (5 bases). Trimming stripped 2 bases from V and 7 bases from J, with 14 bases between. The CDR3 is 14 amino acids. CDR3 in amino acids: CASSLTGGARGYTF. CDR3 DNA: TGTGCCAGCAGTTTAACGGGTGGGGCGCGTGGCTACACCTTC.

This clonotype was counted ten times or more. The rearrangement joins TRBV2 to TRBJ2-3, with 9 bases that match TRBD1. The trim removed 6 bases at V and 4 bases at J, leaving 8 bases unmatched. This CDR3 is 15 amino acids long. CDR1 SNHLY and CDR2 FYNNEI come from the germline V gene. CDR3 DNA sequence: TGTGCCAGCAGGACTGGGACAGGGTGGGCAGATACGCAGTATTTT. This gives the protein CASRTGTGWADTQYF.

The chain has TRBV12-3 or TRBV12-4 and TRBJ2-3; 10 nucleotides agree with TRBD2. The CDR3 length is 16 residues. With 3 bases clipped from V and 1 base from J, the junction kept 4 bases outside the gene matches. The CDR3 DNA reads as TGTGCCAGCAGTTTTACTAGCGGGGTCGGCACAGATACGCAGTATTTT. Protein product: CASSFTSGVGTDTQYF.

The sample holds a few counts of this clonotype. This rearrangement joins TRBV7-3 to TRBJ2-2; 8 nucleotides line up with TRBD1. The CDR3 is made up of 16 amino acids. Trimming removed 3 bases from V and 4 bases from J; junction bases left unmatched: 7. Germline CDR1 and CDR2: SGHTA and FQGTGA. The CDR3 DNA reads TGTGCCAGCAGCTTTCTTGTGACAGGGGCCACCGGGGAGCTGTTTTTT. Translation gives CASSFLVTGATGELFF.

V usage is TRBV28 and J usage is TRBJ2-7; no reliable D call. The germline V gene encodes CDR1 MDHEN and CDR2 SYDVKM. V lost 3 bases and J 8 bases, leaving 11 bases between the germline ends. This CDR3 has 12 residues. The CDR3 spells CASSFLSSKQYV. CDR3 in DNA: TGTGCCAGCAGTTTCCTTTCCTCGAAGCAGTACGTC.

This clonotype was counted between two and nine times. A much larger clonotype is one base distant, so this may be a read error. V is TRBV12-3 or TRBV12-4 and J is TRBJ2-5; tentative D call: TRBD2 (7 bases). V was pared by 6 bases and J by 0 bases, with 14 bases between. This CDR3 is 15 amino acids long. CDR3 in DNA: TGTGCCAGCAGACGAGGGGGACTAAACCAAGAGACCCAGTACTTC. Protein sequence: CASRRGGLNQETQYF.

At least ten counts were recorded for this clonotype. The chain links TRBV7-2 to TRBJ1-1, with no clear D. The CDR3 totals 13 residues. Per germline, CDR1 SGHTA and CDR2 FQGNSA. The ends were cut back, 3 bases at V and 4 bases at J, with 9 bases in the middle. Here the CDR3 DNA reads TGTGCCAGCAGCTTCCACGCGGGCACTGAAGCTTTCTTT. Translating gives CASSFHAGTEAFF.